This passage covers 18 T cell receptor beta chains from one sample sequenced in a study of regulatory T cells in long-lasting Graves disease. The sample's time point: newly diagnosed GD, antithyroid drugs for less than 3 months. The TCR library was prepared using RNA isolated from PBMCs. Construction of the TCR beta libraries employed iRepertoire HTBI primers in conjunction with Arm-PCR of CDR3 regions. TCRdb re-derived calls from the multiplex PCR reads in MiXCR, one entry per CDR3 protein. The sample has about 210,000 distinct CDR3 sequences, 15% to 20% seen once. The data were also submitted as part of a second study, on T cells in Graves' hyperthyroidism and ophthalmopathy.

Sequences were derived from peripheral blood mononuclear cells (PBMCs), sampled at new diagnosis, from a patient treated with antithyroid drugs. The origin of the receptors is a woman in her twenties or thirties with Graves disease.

The CDR3 nucleotides are TGTGCCAGCAGTTACTCCGACAGGTTACCCATGTCCAAAAACATTCAGTACTTC. Translating gives CASSYSDRLPMSKNIQYF. The chain recombines TRBV6-2 or TRBV6-3 with TRBJ2-4, with D possibly matching TRBD1 (6 bases). The CDR3 loop spans 18 amino acids. Germline-derived CDR1 and CDR2 are MNHEY and SVGEGT. Trimming cost V 0 bases and J 2 bases, with 17 bases left between them.

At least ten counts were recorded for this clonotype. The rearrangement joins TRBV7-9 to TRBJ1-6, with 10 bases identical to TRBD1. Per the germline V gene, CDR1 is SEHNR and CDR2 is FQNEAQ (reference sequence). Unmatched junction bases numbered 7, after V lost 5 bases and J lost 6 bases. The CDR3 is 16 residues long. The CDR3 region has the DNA TGTGCCAGCAGCCAATCTGGGACAGGGGCTAATTCACCCCTCCACTTT. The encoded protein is CASSQSGTGANSPLHF.

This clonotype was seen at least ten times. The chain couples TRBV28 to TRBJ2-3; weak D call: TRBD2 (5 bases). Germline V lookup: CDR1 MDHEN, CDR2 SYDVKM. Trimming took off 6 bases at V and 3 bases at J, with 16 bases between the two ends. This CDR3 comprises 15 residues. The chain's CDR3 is CASRSRESLTDTQYF. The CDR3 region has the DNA TGTGCCAGCAGGTCGAGGGAAAGCTTGACAGATACGCAGTATTTT.

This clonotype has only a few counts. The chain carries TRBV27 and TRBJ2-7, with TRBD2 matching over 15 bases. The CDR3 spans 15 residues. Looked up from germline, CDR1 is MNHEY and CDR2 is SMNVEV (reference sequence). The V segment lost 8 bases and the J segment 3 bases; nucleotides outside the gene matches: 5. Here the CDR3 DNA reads TGTGCCAGCGGGTGGACTAGCGGGAGGGTCTACGAGCAGTACTTC. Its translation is CASGWTSGRVYEQYF.

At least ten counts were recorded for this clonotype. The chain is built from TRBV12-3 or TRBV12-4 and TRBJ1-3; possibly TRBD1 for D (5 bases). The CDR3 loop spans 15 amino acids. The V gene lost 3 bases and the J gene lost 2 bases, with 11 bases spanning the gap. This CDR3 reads CASSLRGGAGNTIYF. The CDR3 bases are TGTGCCAGCAGTTTGCGGGGAGGGGCTGGAAACACCATATATTTT.

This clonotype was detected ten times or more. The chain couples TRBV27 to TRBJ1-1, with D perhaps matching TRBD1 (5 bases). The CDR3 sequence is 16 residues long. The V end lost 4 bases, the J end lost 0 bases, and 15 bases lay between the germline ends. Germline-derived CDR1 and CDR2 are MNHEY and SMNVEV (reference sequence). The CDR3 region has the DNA TGTGCCAGCAGTTCCATCCCCGGGGGGTTGAACACTGAAGCTTTCTTT. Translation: CASSSIPGGLNTEAFF.

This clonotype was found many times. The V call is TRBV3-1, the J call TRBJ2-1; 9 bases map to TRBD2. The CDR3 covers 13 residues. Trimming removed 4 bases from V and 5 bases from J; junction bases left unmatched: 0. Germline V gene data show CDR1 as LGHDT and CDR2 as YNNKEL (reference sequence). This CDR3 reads CASSLAGDNEQFF. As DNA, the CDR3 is TGTGCCAGCAGCCTAGCGGGGGACAATGAGCAGTTCTTC.

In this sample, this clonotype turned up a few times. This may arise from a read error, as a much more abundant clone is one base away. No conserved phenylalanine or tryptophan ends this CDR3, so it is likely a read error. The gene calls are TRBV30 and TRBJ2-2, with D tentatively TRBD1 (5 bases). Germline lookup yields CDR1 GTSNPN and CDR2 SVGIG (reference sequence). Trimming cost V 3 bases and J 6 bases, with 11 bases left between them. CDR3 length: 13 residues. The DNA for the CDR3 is TGTGCCTGGAGAGGGGTTAACGCCGGGGAGCTGTTTCTT. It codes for CAWRGVNAGELFL.

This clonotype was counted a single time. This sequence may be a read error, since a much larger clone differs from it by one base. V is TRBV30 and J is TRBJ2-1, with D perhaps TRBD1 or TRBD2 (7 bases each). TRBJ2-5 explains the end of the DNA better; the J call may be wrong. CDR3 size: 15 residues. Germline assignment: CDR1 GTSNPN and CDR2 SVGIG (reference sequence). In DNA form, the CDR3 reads TGTGCCTGGAGGGTACAGGGGCGGGGGATAGAGACCCAGTACTTC. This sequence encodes CAWRVQGRGIETQYF.

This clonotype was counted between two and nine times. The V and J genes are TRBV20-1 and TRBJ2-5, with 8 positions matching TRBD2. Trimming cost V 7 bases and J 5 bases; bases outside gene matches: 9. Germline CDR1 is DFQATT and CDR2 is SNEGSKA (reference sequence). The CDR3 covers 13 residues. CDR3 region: CSEKRGPGETQYF. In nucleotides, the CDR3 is TGCAGTGAAAAGCGGGGGCCAGGGGAGACCCAGTACTTC.

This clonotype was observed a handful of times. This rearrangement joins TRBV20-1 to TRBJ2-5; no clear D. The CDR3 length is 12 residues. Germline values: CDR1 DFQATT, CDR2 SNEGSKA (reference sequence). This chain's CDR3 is CSASIPLETQYF. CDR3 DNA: TGCAGCGCCAGCATCCCTCTGGAGACCCAGTACTTC.

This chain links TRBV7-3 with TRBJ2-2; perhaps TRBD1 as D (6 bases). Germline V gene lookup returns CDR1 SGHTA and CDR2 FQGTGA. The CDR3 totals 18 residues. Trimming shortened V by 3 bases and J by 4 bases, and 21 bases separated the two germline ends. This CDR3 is CASSFGPEGGRSTGELFF. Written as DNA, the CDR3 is TGTGCCAGCAGCTTCGGCCCGGAAGGGGGTAGAAGCACCGGGGAGCTGTTTTTT.

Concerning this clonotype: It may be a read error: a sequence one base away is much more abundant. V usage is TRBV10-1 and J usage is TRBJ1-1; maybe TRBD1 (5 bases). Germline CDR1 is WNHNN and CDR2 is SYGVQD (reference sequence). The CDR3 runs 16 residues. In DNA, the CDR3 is TGCGCCAGCAGTGGAACGCGCGAAACGGCGGACACTGGAGCTTTCTTT. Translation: CASSGTRETADTGAFF.

The CDR3 here is CASSPEGRIPEAFF. CDR3 DNA: TGTGCCAGCAGCCCTGAGGGAAGGATCCCTGAAGCTTTCTTT. The rearrangement joins TRBV5-6 to TRBJ1-1; no clear D. The ends were cut back, 4 bases at V and 6 bases at J, with 16 bases in the middle. The CDR3 consists of 14 residues. Germline V lookup: CDR1 SGHDT, CDR2 YYEEEE.

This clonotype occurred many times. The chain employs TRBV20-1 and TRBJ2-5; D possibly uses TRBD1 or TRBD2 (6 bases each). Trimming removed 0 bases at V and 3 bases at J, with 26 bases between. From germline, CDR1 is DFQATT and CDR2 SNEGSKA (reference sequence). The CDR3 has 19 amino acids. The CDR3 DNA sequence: TGCAGTGCTAGAGATCTCCTTGGGGGGCTAGTTCGGGAAAAAGAGACCCAGTACTTC. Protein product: CSARDLLGGLVREKETQYF.

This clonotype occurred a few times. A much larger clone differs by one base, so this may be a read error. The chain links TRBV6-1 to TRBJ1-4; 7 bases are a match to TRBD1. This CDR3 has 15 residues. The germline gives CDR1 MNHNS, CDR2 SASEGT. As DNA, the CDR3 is TGTGCCGGCAGTACTAACGACAGGGCGGGAGAAAAACTGTTTTTT. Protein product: CAGSTNDRAGEKLFF.

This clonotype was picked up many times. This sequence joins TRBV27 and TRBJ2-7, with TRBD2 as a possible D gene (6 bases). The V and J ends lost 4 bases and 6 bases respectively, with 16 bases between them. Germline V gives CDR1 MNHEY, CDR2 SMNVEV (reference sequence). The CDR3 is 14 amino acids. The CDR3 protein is CASSYTDGLTEQYF. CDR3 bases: TGTGCCAGCAGTTATACCGACGGACTAACCGAGCAGTACTTC.

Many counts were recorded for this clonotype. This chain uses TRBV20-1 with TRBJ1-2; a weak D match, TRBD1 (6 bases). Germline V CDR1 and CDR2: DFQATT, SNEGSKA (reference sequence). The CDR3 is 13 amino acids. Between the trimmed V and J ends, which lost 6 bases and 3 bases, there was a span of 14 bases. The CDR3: CSAQQGGDYGYTF. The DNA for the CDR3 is TGCAGTGCACAACAGGGAGGGGACTATGGCTACACCTTC.